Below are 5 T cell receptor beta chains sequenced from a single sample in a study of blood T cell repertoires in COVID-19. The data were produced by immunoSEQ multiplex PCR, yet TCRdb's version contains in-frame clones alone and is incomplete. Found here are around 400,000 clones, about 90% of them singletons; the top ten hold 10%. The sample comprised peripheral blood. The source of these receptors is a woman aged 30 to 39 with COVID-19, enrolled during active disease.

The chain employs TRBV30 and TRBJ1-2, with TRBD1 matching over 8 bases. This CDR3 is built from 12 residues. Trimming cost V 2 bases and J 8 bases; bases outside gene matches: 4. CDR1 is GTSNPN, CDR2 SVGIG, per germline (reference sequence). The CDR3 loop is CAWSFTGGGYTF. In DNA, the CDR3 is TGTGCCTGGAGTTTCACAGGGGGAGGCTACACCTTC.

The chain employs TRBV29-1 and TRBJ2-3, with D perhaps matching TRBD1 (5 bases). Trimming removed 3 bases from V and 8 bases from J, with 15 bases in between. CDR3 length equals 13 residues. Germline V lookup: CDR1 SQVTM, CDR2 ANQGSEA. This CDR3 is CSVDKQGGGTQYF. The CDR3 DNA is TGCAGCGTTGATAAGCAGGGCGGCGGTACGCAGTATTTT.

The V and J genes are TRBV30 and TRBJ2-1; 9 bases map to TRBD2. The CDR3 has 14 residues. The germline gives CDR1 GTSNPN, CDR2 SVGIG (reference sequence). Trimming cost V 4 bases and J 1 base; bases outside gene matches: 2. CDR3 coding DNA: TGTGCCTGGAAAAGCGGGAGGTCCTACAATGAGCAGTTCTTC. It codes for CAWKSGRSYNEQFF.

The chain's CDR3 is CASSPGFRRRDNEQFF. Written as DNA, the CDR3 is TGTGCCAGCTCACCAGGTTTTCGGCGGCGGGACAATGAGCAGTTCTTC. V usage is TRBV18 and J usage is TRBJ2-1, with a weak D call TRBD2 (5 bases). V was shortened by 2 bases and J by 5 bases, with 16 bases between the two germline ends. Germline CDR1 and CDR2: KGHSH and LQKENI. The CDR3 runs to 16 residues.

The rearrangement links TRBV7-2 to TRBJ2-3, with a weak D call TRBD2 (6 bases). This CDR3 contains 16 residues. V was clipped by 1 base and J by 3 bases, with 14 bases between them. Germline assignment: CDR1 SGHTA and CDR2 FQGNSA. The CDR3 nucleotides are TGTGCCAGCAGCTTAGGATCGGGAGAGGGGACAGATACGCAGTATTTT. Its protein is CASSLGSGEGTDTQYF. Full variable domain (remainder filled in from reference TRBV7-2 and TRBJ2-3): GAGVSQSPSNKVTEKGKDVELRCDPISGHTALYWYRQSLGQGLEFLIYFQGNSAPDKSGLPSDRFSAERTGGSVSTLTIQRTQQEDSAVYLCASSLGSGEGTDTQYFGPGTRLTVL.